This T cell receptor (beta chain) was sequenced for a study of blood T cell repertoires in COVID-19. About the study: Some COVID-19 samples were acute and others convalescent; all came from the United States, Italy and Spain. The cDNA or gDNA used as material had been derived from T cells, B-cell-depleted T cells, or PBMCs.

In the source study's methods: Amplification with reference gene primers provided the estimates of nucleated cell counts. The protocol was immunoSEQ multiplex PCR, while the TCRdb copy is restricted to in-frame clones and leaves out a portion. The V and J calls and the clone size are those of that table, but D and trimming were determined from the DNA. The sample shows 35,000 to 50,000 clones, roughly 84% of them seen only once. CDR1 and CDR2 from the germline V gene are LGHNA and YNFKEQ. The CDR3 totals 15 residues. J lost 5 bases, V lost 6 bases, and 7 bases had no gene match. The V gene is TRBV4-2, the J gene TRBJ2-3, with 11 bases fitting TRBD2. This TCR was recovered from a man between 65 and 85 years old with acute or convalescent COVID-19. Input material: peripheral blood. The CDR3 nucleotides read TGTGCCAGCAGGACTAGCGGGACCAGGGGAGATACGCAGTATTTT. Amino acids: CASRTSGTRGDTQYF.